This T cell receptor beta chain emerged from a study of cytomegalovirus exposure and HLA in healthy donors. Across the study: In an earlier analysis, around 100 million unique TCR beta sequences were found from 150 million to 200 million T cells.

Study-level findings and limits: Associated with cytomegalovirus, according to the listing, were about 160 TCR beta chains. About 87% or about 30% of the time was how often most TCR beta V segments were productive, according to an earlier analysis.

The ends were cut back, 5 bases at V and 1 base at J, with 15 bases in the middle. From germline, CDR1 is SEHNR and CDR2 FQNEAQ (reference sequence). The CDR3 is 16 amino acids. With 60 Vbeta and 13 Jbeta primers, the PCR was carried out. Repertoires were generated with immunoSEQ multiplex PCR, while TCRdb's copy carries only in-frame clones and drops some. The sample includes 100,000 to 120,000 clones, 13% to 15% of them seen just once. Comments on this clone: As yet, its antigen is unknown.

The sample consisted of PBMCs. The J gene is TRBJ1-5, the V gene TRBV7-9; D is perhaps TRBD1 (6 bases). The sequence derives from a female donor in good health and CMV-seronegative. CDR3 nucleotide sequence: TGTGCCAGCAGCACCTCAGGGGTTGGCAGCAATCAGCCCCAGCATTTT. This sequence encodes CASSTSGVGSNQPQHF.